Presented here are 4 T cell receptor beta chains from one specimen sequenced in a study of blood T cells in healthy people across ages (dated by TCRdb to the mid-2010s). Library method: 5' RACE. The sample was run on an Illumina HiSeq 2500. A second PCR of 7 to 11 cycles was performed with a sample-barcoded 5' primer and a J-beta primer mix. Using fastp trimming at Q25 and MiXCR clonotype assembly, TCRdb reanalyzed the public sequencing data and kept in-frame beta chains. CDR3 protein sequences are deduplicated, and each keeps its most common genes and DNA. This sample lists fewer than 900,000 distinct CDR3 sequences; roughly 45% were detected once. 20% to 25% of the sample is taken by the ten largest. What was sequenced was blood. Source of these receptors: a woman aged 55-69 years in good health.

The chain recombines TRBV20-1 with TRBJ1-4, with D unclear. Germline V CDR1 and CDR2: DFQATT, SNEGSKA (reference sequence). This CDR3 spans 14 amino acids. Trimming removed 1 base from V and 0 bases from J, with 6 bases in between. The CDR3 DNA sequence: TGCAGTGCTAGAGGGGCGGCAACTAATGAAAAACTGTTTTTT. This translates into CSARGAATNEKLFF.

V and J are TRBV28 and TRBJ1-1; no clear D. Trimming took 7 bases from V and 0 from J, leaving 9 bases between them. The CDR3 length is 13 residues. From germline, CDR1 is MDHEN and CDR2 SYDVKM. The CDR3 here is CASIAGLNTEAFF. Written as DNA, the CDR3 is TGTGCCAGCATCGCAGGCCTGAACACTGAAGCTTTCTTT.

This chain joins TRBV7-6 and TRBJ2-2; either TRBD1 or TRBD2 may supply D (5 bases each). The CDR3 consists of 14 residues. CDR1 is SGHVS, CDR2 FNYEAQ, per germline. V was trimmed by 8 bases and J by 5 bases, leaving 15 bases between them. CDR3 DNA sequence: TGTGCCAGCTCACCACGAGAGGGGACCGGGGAGCTGTTTTTT. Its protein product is CASSPREGTGELFF.

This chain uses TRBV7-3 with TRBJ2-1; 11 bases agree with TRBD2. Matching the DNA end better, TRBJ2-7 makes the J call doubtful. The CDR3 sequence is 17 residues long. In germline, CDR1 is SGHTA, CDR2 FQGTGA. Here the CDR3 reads CASSLSSGGAWYNEQYF. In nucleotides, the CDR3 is TGTGCCAGCAGCTTAAGTAGCGGGGGGGCGTGGTACAATGAGCAGTACTTC.